The source of this T cell receptor beta chain is a study of blood T cell repertoires in COVID-19. Profiled with immunoSEQ multiplex PCR; TCRdb holds only in-frame clones, not every one. Of about 200,000 clones in the sample, just under 85% were seen once. The CDR3 has 11 amino acids. Trimming left V 8 bases short and J 3 bases short, with 8 bases between. Germline-derived CDR1 and CDR2 are MGHDK and SYGVNS. V usage is TRBV25-1 and J usage is TRBJ2-7; D is ambiguous. The sequence was collected from a man aged 55 to 70 with COVID-19, enrolled during active disease. Specimen: peripheral blood. The CDR3 coding sequence is TGTGCCAGCCGTATAGACTACGAGCAGTACTTC. Translation gives CASRIDYEQYF.